Below, 13 T cell receptor beta chains from the same sample are listed, as sequenced in a study of T cells after somatic rescue of genetic block. TCRdb keeps only in-frame clones here, not all; method: immunoSEQ multiplex PCR. The data contain over 95,000 clones, around 90% of them singletons. Material: peripheral blood mononuclear cells (PBMCs). The receptor set was obtained from a woman aged 18 to 35.

This rearrangement joins TRBV18 to TRBJ1-4, with 7 positions matching TRBD1. The germline CDR1 and CDR2 sequences are KGHSH and LQKENI. The CDR3 is made up of 16 amino acids. The V segment lost 4 bases and the J segment 8 bases; nucleotides outside the gene matches: 13. CDR3 in DNA: TGTGCCAGCTCACTTACCCAGGGCCAGGGGGGCGAAAAACTGTTTTTT. It specifies CASSLTQGQGGEKLFF.

The rearrangement uses TRBV5-6 and TRBJ2-4; D might be TRBD1 (5 bases). Trimming pared 5 bases from V and 1 base from J, leaving 16 bases between. This CDR3 comprises 16 residues. In germline, CDR1 is SGHDT, CDR2 YYEEEE. The CDR3 spells CASRLLSQGAKNIQYF. DNA for the CDR3: TGTGCCAGCAGATTGCTGTCCCAGGGCGCCAAAAACATTCAGTACTTC.

The gene calls are TRBV28 and TRBJ2-7, with 10 bases matching TRBD2. The CDR3 contains 15 residues. V shed 2 bases, J shed 1 base, and the junction held 2 bases outside the gene matches. Germline CDR1 and CDR2: MDHEN and SYDVKM. CDR3 nucleotides: TGTGCCAGCAGTTTAGCTAGCGGGGGATCCTACGAGCAGTACTTC. Its protein is CASSLASGGSYEQYF.

In nucleotides, the CDR3 is TGTGCCAGCAGCTTAAATACAGGGGGCTCTGGAAACACCATATATTTT. Protein product: CASSLNTGGSGNTIYF. The chain carries TRBV7-2 and TRBJ1-3; 8 positions agree with TRBD1. The V gene end was trimmed by 2 bases and the J gene end by 0 bases; junction bases not matched to a gene: 3. There are 16 residues in the CDR3. Germline-derived CDR1 and CDR2 are SGHTA and FQGNSA.

The rearrangement joins TRBV11-2 to TRBJ2-2; TRBD2 matches at 11 bases. The V segment lost 2 bases and the J segment 7 bases; nucleotides outside the gene matches: 9. The CDR3 spans 17 residues. The germline gives CDR1 SGHAT, CDR2 FQNNGV. The CDR3 DNA follows: TGTGCCAGCAGCTTAATACCCAGACTAGCGGGGAACGGGGAGCTGTTTTTT. Translating it yields CASSLIPRLAGNGELFF.

The CDR3 here is CGSYTLNTEAFF. The CDR3 DNA sequence: TGTGGCAGTTACACCCTCAACACTGAAGCTTTCTTT. V is TRBV28 and J is TRBJ1-1; D is uncertain. The CDR3 spans 12 residues. Germline assignment: CDR1 MDHEN and CDR2 SYDVKM.

V is TRBV7-6 and J is TRBJ2-2; D unclear. V lost 1 base and J 7 bases, leaving 19 bases between the germline ends. This CDR3 contains 17 residues. The germline gives CDR1 SGHVS, CDR2 FNYEAQ. The CDR3 coding sequence is TGTGCCAGCAGCTTAGGGGTTCTTATCGGGCCGGGCGGGGAGCTGTTTTTT. Translated: CASSLGVLIGPGGELFF.

The chain links TRBV9 to TRBJ2-3; 7 bases fit TRBD1. Losses at the gene ends were 4 bases for V and 3 bases for J; bases not matched to a gene: 8. The CDR3 totals 15 residues. From germline, CDR1 is SGDLS and CDR2 YYNGEE. The chain's CDR3 is CASSPRGFVTDTQYF. CDR3 nucleotides: TGTGCCAGCAGCCCCAGGGGGTTTGTGACAGATACGCAGTATTTT.

V and J are TRBV15 and TRBJ2-1, with D perhaps matching TRBD2 (7 bases). The ends were cut back, 5 bases at V and 7 bases at J, with 21 bases in the middle. The germline gives CDR1 LNHNV, CDR2 YYDKDF (reference sequence). The CDR3 runs to 16 residues. The CDR3 sequence is CATSRSQGGGPNEQFF. Written as DNA, the CDR3 is TGTGCCACCAGCCGCAGCCAGGGCGGGGGCCCAAATGAGCAGTTCTTC.

The rearrangement links TRBV5-4 to TRBJ2-7; possible D gene TRBD1, 6 bases. CDR3 length: 15 amino acids. V lost 0 bases, J lost 5 bases, and 15 bases lay in between. The V gene's germline CDR1 is SGHNT and CDR2 YYREEE (reference sequence). As DNA, the CDR3 is TGTGCCAGCAGCTTGGAGGCAGGGGCCGGCGACGAGCAGTACTTC. Translating gives CASSLEAGAGDEQYF.

The rearrangement joins TRBV25-1 to TRBJ1-5; no definite D call. Trimming took off 1 base at V and 3 bases at J, with 7 bases between the two ends. The CDR3 has 14 residues. In germline, CDR1 is MGHDK, CDR2 SYGVNS. The CDR3 region is CASSEFGVNQPQHF. The CDR3 DNA sequence: TGTGCCAGCAGTGAATTTGGCGTCAATCAGCCCCAGCATTTT.

The chain is built from TRBV30 and TRBJ2-1, with 11 bases identical to TRBD2. Germline V gives CDR1 GTSNPN, CDR2 SVGIG (reference sequence). The V gene end was trimmed by 4 bases and the J gene end by 5 bases; junction bases not matched to a gene: 7. This CDR3 is built from 15 residues. The CDR3, as DNA: TGTGCCTGGACCCCTAGCGGGGGGTCTCACAATGAGCAGTTCTTC. It codes for CAWTPSGGSHNEQFF.

V and J are TRBV2 and TRBJ2-1; D ambiguous. This CDR3 is built from 14 residues. V was cut by 4 bases and J by 7 bases, with 14 bases left in between. Germline CDR1 SNHLY, CDR2 FYNNEI. CDR3 amino acids: CASSAAGPRNEQFF. As DNA, the CDR3 is TGTGCCAGCAGTGCTGCCGGGCCTAGGAATGAGCAGTTCTTC. The full variable domain, in which reference TRBV2 and TRBJ2-1 provide the parts outside the CDR3, is EPEVTQTPSHQVTQMGQEVILRCVPISNHLYFYWYRQILGQKVEFLVSFYNNEISEKSEIFDDQFSVERPDGSNFTLKIRSTKLEDSAMYFCASSAAGPRNEQFFGPGTRLTVL.